This record covers a single T cell receptor beta chain. Its antigen is not identified. MiXCR, run by TCRdb on the RT-PCR reads, gives a single entry per CDR3 protein. The data contain 600,000 to 850,000 distinct CDR3 sequences, about 14% of them singletons. V was trimmed by 2 bases and J by 3 bases, leaving 16 bases between them. The CDR3 loop spans 17 amino acids. The sample is drawn from a study of response to subunit inactivated influenza vaccine. Findings and limits, study-wide: Authors suggested each seasonal influenza vaccination recruits few new T cells.

The clonotype originates from a man aged 50 to 60 who received an inactivated influenza vaccine. The V call is TRBV12-3 or TRBV12-4, the J call TRBJ2-2, with TRBD2 as a possible D gene (5 bases). This specimen consisted of PBMCs from blood, obtained less than 15 days before vaccination. DNA of the CDR3: TGTGCCAGCAGTTTAAACTTGGAGGCAGTCTACACCGGGGAGCTGTTTTTT. Its translation is CASSLNLEAVYTGELFF.